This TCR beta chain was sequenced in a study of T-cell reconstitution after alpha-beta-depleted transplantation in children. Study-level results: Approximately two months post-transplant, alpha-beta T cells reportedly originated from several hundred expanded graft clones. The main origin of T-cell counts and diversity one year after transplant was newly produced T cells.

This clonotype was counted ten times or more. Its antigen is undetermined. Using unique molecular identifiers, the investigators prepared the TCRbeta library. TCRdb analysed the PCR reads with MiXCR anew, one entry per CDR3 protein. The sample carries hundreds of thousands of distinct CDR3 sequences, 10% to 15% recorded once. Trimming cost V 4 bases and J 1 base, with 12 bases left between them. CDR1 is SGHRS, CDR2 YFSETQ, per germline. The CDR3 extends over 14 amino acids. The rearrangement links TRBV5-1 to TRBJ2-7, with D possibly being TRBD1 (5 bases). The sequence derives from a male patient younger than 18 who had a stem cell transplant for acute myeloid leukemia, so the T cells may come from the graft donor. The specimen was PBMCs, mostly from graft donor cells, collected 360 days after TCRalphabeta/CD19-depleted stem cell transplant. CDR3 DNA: TGCGCCAGCAGCCTGACAGCAACATCCTACGAGCAGTACTTC. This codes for CASSLTATSYEQYF.